One and the same sample provided the 9 T cell receptor beta chains below, sequenced in a study of early T cells in non-severe SARS-CoV-2 infection (dated by TCRdb to the early 2020s). Receptor amplification or capture employed 5' RACE. For sequencing, a NextSeq 500 was employed. The public reads were reprocessed in TCRdb via fastp at Q25 and MiXCR, keeping in-frame beta chains. CDR3 protein duplicates are merged, each entry listing the most common genes and DNA. This sample comprises nearly 110,000 distinct CDR3 sequences, approximately 10% of them detected only once. Together, the top ten hold 7.6% of the sample. The sequenced sample was whole blood. Receptors were obtained from an adult who was a healthcare worker with PCR-confirmed SARS-CoV-2 infection or an uninfected control (not recorded which).

The genes are TRBV4-3 and TRBJ2-7; 16 nucleotides line up with TRBD2. Germline V gene sequence: CDR1 LGHNA, CDR2 YSLEER. With V trimmed by 0 bases and J by 9 bases, 5 bases remained unmatched. The CDR3 sequence is 16 residues long. The CDR3: CASSQDRGLAGGVQYF. Here the CDR3 DNA reads TGCGCCAGCAGCCAAGATCGGGGACTAGCGGGAGGGGTGCAGTACTTC.

A few counts support this clonotype. The V and J genes are TRBV7-9 and TRBJ1-1; the match to TRBD1 covers 7 bases. J was trimmed by 7 bases and V by 2 bases; bases with no gene match: 1. CDR1 is SEHNR, CDR2 FQNEAQ, per germline (reference sequence). The CDR3 is 12 amino acids. The CDR3 loop is CASSLRTGEAFF. CDR3 bases: TGTGCCAGCAGCTTAAGGACAGGTGAAGCTTTCTTT.

This clonotype was found a few times. The V call is TRBV12-3 or TRBV12-4, the J call TRBJ1-3, with unresolved D. CDR3 length: 12 amino acids. Trimming pared 5 bases from V and 3 bases from J, leaving 5 bases between. The CDR3 nucleotides are TGTGCCAGCAGTCCCTTTGGAAACACCATATATTTT. Translated: CASSPFGNTIYF.

The chain uses TRBV5-1 and TRBJ2-1; the D gene is possibly TRBD1 (6 bases). The CDR3 contains 14 residues. Germline loops: CDR1 SGHRS, CDR2 YFSETQ. Trimming removed 4 bases from V and 2 bases from J, with 10 bases in between. CDR3 nucleotides: TGCGCCAGCAGCCCACAGGGCACCTACAATGAGCAGTTCTTC. This codes for CASSPQGTYNEQFF.

This clonotype was found a few times. The rearrangement joins TRBV3-1 to TRBJ1-1; D is uncertain. V lost 0 bases and J lost 7, with 3 bases in between. Germline CDR1 LGHDT, CDR2 YNNKEL (reference sequence). There are 11 residues in the CDR3. CDR3 nucleotides: TGTGCCAGCAGCCAAGACAGTGAAGCTTTCTTT. Translated: CASSQDSEAFF.

This clonotype has only a few counts. This chain joins TRBV18 and TRBJ2-7; D call uncertain. Trimming pared 3 bases from V and 6 bases from J, leaving 9 bases between. The length of the CDR3 is 12 residues. Germline V gene sequence: CDR1 KGHSH, CDR2 LQKENI. The CDR3 coding sequence is TGTGCCAGCTCACCCGGTGGACGCGAGCAGTACTTC. It yields the protein CASSPGGREQYF.

This chain joins TRBV11-2 and TRBJ1-1, with D hard to call. Trimming removed 2 bases from V and 1 base from J, with 11 bases in between. This CDR3 has 15 residues. Germline CDR1 reads SGHAT; CDR2 reads FQNNGV. CDR3 DNA: TGTGCCAGCAGCTTAAGGGTGCAGCAGAACACTGAAGCTTTCTTT. Amino acid sequence: CASSLRVQQNTEAFF. Full variable domain (remainder filled in from reference TRBV11-2 and TRBJ1-1): EAGVAQSPRYKIIEKRQSVAFWCNPISGHATLYWYQQILGQGPKLLIQFQNNGVVDDSQLPKDRFSAERLKGVDSTLKIQPAKLEDSAVYLCASSLRVQQNTEAFFGQGTRLTVV.

This clonotype was counted many times. The chain combines TRBV20-1 with TRBJ2-1; 8 bases map to TRBD2. Germline CDR1 and CDR2: DFQATT and SNEGSKA (reference sequence). CDR3 length equals 14 residues. The V segment lost 6 bases and the J segment 9 bases; nucleotides outside the gene matches: 13. The CDR3 DNA reads as TGCAGTGCAACCAGAGCGGGAGTTTTCAGTGAGCAGTTCTTC. This sequence encodes CSATRAGVFSEQFF.

This clonotype was picked up many times. This chain connects TRBV4-1 to TRBJ1-1, with D hard to call. The V gene's germline CDR1 is MGHRA and CDR2 YSYEKL. Trimming stripped 1 base from V and 6 bases from J, with 9 bases between. The CDR3 length is 13 residues. The CDR3 DNA reads TGCGCCAGCAGCCAAGTCGGCTACCCTGAAGCTTTCTTT. Its translation is CASSQVGYPEAFF.